Listed here are 23 T cell receptor beta chains from one sample, sequenced in a study of tumour-infiltrating T cells in Burkitt lymphoma. The protocol was immunoSEQ multiplex PCR, while the TCRdb copy is restricted to in-frame clones and leaves out a portion. The sample carries around 200 clones, approximately 80% recorded once. Sequenced material: tumor tissue. The receptor set was obtained from a human donor with Burkitt lymphoma.

The genes are TRBV19 and TRBJ2-6; D gene uncertain. V lost 7 bases and J lost 5, with 12 bases in between. Germline CDR1 and CDR2: LNHDA and SQIVND (reference sequence). This CDR3 region has 14 residues. The CDR3 reads CASKSQSRANVLTF. In DNA form, the CDR3 reads TGTGCCAGTAAATCACAAAGTCGGGCCAACGTCCTGACTTTC.

This clone was counted only a few times. The rearrangement links TRBV4-3 to TRBJ1-1, with TRBD1 identical over 8 bases. This CDR3 has 18 residues. Germline assignment: CDR1 LGHNA and CDR2 YSLEER. Germline trimming cut 2 bases from V and 1 base from J; bases unmatched to any gene: 12. CDR3: CASSQTRGAGGGNTEAFF. CDR3 DNA sequence: TGCGCCAGCAGCCAAACGCGGGGGGCAGGGGGCGGGAACACTGAAGCTTTCTTT.

This chain joins TRBV7-9 and TRBJ2-3, with D maybe TRBD2 (5 bases). Germline V gene data show CDR1 as SEHNR and CDR2 as FQNEAQ (reference sequence). This CDR3 region has 15 residues. With 5 bases removed from V and 8 bases from J, the gap between germline ends came to 20 bases. The CDR3 reads CASSPAGVSSRTQYF. CDR3 DNA: TGTGCCAGCAGCCCCGCCGGGGTTTCCAGCCGTACGCAGTATTTT.

This chain uses TRBV9 with TRBJ2-2; D is uncertain. Trimming stripped 3 bases from V and 1 base from J, with 10 bases between. The germline gives CDR1 SGDLS, CDR2 YYNGEE. The CDR3 extends over 15 amino acids. CDR3 DNA sequence: TGTGCCAGCAGCGCTCTTTCAGGGAACACCGGGGAGCTGTTTTTT. Protein sequence: CASSALSGNTGELFF.

This chain joins TRBV5-6 and TRBJ2-3; no firm D call. V was shortened by 3 bases and J by 2 bases, with 1 base between the two germline ends. CDR1 SGHDT and CDR2 YYEEEE come from the germline V gene. This CDR3 has 11 residues. As DNA, the CDR3 is TGTGCCAGCAGCTCCACAGATACGCAGTATTTT. Translating it yields CASSSTDTQYF.

The V gene is TRBV7-2, the J gene TRBJ1-5; TRBD1 is a possible D gene (5 bases). The V gene's germline CDR1 is SGHTA and CDR2 FQGNSA. The CDR3 totals 14 residues. V lost 1 base to trimming and J lost 4 bases, with 8 bases between them. DNA for the CDR3: TGTGCCAGCAGCTTAGGGACACCGAATCAGCCCCAGCATTTT. This codes for CASSLGTPNQPQHF.

CDR3 loop: CASRTGRSGANVLTF. In DNA, the CDR3 is TGTGCCAGCAGGACAGGTCGCTCTGGGGCCAACGTCCTGACTTTC. The chain employs TRBV2 and TRBJ2-6, with a possible D match to TRBD1 (6 bases). Per germline, CDR1 SNHLY and CDR2 FYNNEI. This CDR3 contains 15 residues. Trimming shortened V by 6 bases and J by 0 bases, and 9 bases separated the two germline ends.

This chain connects TRBV27 to TRBJ2-5; 10 bases align to TRBD2. Germline V lookup: CDR1 MNHEY, CDR2 SMNVEV (reference sequence). With 3 bases clipped from V and 7 bases from J, the junction kept 8 bases outside the gene matches. The CDR3 totals 15 residues. CDR3 sequence reads: CASSLASGGRGTQYF. In DNA, the CDR3 is TGTGCCAGCAGTTTGGCTAGCGGGGGACGCGGGACCCAGTACTTC.

V and J are TRBV19 and TRBJ2-2; a possible D gene is TRBD1 (7 bases). V was shortened by 6 bases and J by 8 bases, with 19 bases between the two germline ends. Germline-derived CDR1 and CDR2 are LNHDA and SQIVND (reference sequence). This CDR3 has 15 residues. CDR3 sequence reads: CASRVGGGAVGELFF. CDR3 nucleotide sequence: TGTGCCAGTAGAGTTGGAGGGGGCGCTGTAGGGGAGCTGTTTTTT.

The CDR3 region has the DNA TGTGCCATCAGTGAGATTAGGGTCCAAGAGACCCAGTACTTC. Translating gives CAISEIRVQETQYF. The V gene is TRBV10-3, the J gene TRBJ2-5; D not certain. Trimming removed 2 bases at V and 1 base at J, with 8 bases between. Germline CDR1 ENHRY, CDR2 SYGVKD. The CDR3 is 14 amino acids.

The rearrangement links TRBV29-1 to TRBJ2-7; D may be TRBD2 (6 bases). This CDR3 has 13 amino acids. Germline CDR1 reads SQVTM; CDR2 reads ANQGSEA. The germline V and J ends were trimmed by 5 bases and 4 bases, with 15 bases remaining between them. CDR3 nucleotide sequence: TGCAGCGTTAGGGACTCGATTACTTACGAGCAGTACTTC. Translation: CSVRDSITYEQYF.

This chain connects TRBV2 to TRBJ2-3; the D gene is possibly TRBD2 (6 bases). From germline, CDR1 is SNHLY and CDR2 FYNNEI. The CDR3 spans 15 residues. V was pared by 3 bases and J by 0 bases, with 10 bases between. In DNA, the CDR3 is TGTGCCAGCAGTGAGGTTAGCGGTAGCACAGATACGCAGTATTTT. This codes for CASSEVSGSTDTQYF.

The gene calls are TRBV1 and TRBJ1-2; the DNA was not compared with TRBD1, the D call given in the table. TRBV1 is termed a pseudogene. The CDR3 contains 18 residues. CDR3 coding DNA: TGCACCAGCAGATTGGACAGTTTGTGCGAAAGAAAGACCTATGGCTACACCTTC. Translation gives CTSRLDSLCERKTYGYTF.

The rearrangement joins TRBV27 to TRBJ1-2; 9 nucleotides align to TRBD1. Looked up from germline, CDR1 is MNHEY and CDR2 is SMNVEV (reference sequence). The CDR3 has 14 amino acids. Trimming took 6 bases from V and 2 from J; bases not matched to a gene: 4. CDR3 loop: CASRVQGANYGYTF. As DNA, the CDR3 is TGTGCCAGCAGGGTACAGGGGGCGAACTATGGCTACACCTTC.

This clone was counted a single time. The V and J genes are TRBV6-4 and TRBJ2-2; possible D gene TRBD2, 5 bases. Germline V gene sequence: CDR1 MRHNA, CDR2 SNTAGT. The CDR3 has 15 residues. V lost 8 bases, J lost 7 bases, and 20 bases lay in between. Written as DNA, the CDR3 is TGTGCCAGCTGTTTAGGGCAGGCCGCGGGCGGGGAGCTGTTTTTT. Translation gives CASCLGQAAGGELFF.

The chain recombines TRBV6-5 with TRBJ2-3; tentative D call: TRBD2 (5 bases). The CDR3 covers 15 residues. V shed 0 bases and J shed 2 bases, with 9 bases lying between them. Germline-derived CDR1 and CDR2 are MNHEY and SVGAGI. The CDR3 protein is CASSYSRGYTDTQYF. CDR3 DNA: TGTGCCAGCAGTTACTCGAGAGGGTACACAGATACGCAGTATTTT.

This sequence joins TRBV6-5 and TRBJ2-2, with D possibly matching TRBD2 (5 bases). CDR1 is MNHEY, CDR2 SVGAGI, per germline. This CDR3 has 13 amino acids. V lost 0 bases and J 8 bases, leaving 7 bases between the germline ends. CDR3 sequence: CASSYSRGGELFF. As DNA, the CDR3 is TGTGCCAGCAGTTACTCGAGAGGGGGGGAGCTGTTTTTT.

V and J are TRBV11-2 and TRBJ2-1, with TRBD1 identical over 7 bases. The V gene's germline CDR1 is SGHAT and CDR2 FQNNGV. The CDR3 is 16 residues long. J lost 5 bases, V lost 5 bases, and 12 bases had no gene match. The CDR3 spells CASSDVTGQKDNEQFF. CDR3 coding DNA: TGTGCCAGCAGCGACGTAACGGGACAGAAGGACAATGAGCAGTTCTTC.

The rearrangement joins TRBV6-5 to TRBJ2-1; 8 bases fit TRBD2. The CDR3 loop spans 16 amino acids. V dropped 2 bases and J dropped 1; count of bases not matched to a gene: 4. The germline CDR1 and CDR2 sequences are MNHEY and SVGAGI. DNA of the CDR3: TGTGCCAGCAGTTACGGTGGCGGGGGGTCCTACAATGAGCAGTTCTTC. Residues: CASSYGGGGSYNEQFF.

This chain links TRBV7-6 with TRBJ2-1; D is possibly TRBD1 or TRBD2 (6 bases each). The germline V gene has CDR1 SGHVS and CDR2 FNYEAQ. V lost 6 bases to trimming and J lost 0 bases, with 21 bases between them. This CDR3 is 18 amino acids long. CDR3 amino acids: CASSPAVGGPSSYNEQFF. CDR3 coding DNA: TGTGCCAGCAGTCCCGCTGTGGGGGGCCCGAGCTCCTACAATGAGCAGTTCTTC.

This chain joins TRBV9 and TRBJ2-2, with a possible D match to TRBD1 (5 bases). CDR3 length: 12 residues. Trimming took 5 bases from V and 6 from J, leaving 8 bases between them. CDR1 and CDR2 (germline): SGDLS, YYNGEE. This CDR3 is CASSQGAGELFF. CDR3 coding DNA: TGTGCCAGCAGTCAGGGCGCCGGGGAGCTGTTTTTT.

The V and J genes are TRBV5-1 and TRBJ1-2; 8 nucleotides align to TRBD1. CDR3 length: 15 residues. The J segment lost 4 bases and the V segment lost 4 bases, leaving 9 bases of the junction unmatched. CDR1 SGHRS and CDR2 YFSETQ come from the germline V gene. CDR3 sequence: CASSAGQGGGYGYTF. CDR3 nucleotide sequence: TGCGCCAGCAGCGCCGGACAGGGTGGCGGCTATGGCTACACCTTC. Supplemented by reference TRBV5-1 and TRBJ1-2, the full variable domain reads KAGVTQTPRYLIKTRGQQVTLSCSPISGHRSVSWYQQTPGQGLQFLFEYFSETQRNKGNFPGRFSGRQFSNSRSEMNVSTLELGDSALYLCASSAGQGGGYGYTFGSGTRLTVV.

The chain joins TRBV7-9 to TRBJ2-1, with D perhaps matching TRBD2 (6 bases). V lost 5 bases, J lost 2 bases, and 13 bases lay in between. This CDR3 contains 15 residues. CDR1 is SEHNR and CDR2 is FQNEAQ in the germline V gene (reference sequence). As DNA, the CDR3 is TGTGCCAGCAGCGCGGACGGGGGACCCTACAATGAGCAGTTCTTC. Encoded protein: CASSADGGPYNEQFF.